This T cell receptor (beta chain) appears in the sequencing data of a study of cytomegalovirus exposure and HLA in healthy donors. The repertoire was sequenced with immunoSEQ multiplex PCR; TCRdb's copy has only in-frame clones and lacks some. The sample comprises 250,000 to 400,000 clones, approximately 85% of which are singletons, and approximately 0.96% rests with the top ten. The donors were part of the validation cohort, which consisted of over a hundred subjects and was separate from the first cohort of 666 subjects. The CDR3 consists of 13 residues. Germline V gene lookup returns CDR1 MGHDK and CDR2 SYGVNS. The V and J ends lost 3 bases and 7 bases respectively, with 12 bases between them.

V gene TRBV25-1 combines with J gene TRBJ1-2; D gene uncertain. The sample was PBMCs. This receptor was identified in a man aged 25-45 years in good health and CMV-seronegative. The chain's CDR3 is CASSDRRSGGYTF. The CDR3 bases are TGTGCCAGCAGTGACAGGAGGAGCGGTGGCTACACCTTC.